This TCR beta chain appears in the sequencing data of a study of blood T cell repertoires in COVID-19. Overall study: COVID-19 samples from acute and convalescent phases originated in the United States, Italy and Spain.

The repertoire was sequenced with immunoSEQ multiplex PCR; TCRdb's copy has only in-frame clones and lacks some. The table includes 400,000 to 500,000 clones, 70% to 90% detected once. Trimming took 1 base from V and 6 from J; bases not matched to a gene: 4. Germline CDR1 reads SEHNR; CDR2 reads FQNEAQ (reference sequence). The CDR3 covers 15 residues. This clone has only one observation. The chain has TRBV7-9 and TRBJ1-2; 11 positions match TRBD1. The origin of this receptor is a woman aged 25 to 39 with active or convalescent COVID-19. Sequencing was carried out using peripheral blood. CDR3 region: CASSLGWTGGDGYTF. CDR3 bases: TGTGCCAGCAGCTTAGGATGGACAGGGGGCGATGGCTACACCTTC.